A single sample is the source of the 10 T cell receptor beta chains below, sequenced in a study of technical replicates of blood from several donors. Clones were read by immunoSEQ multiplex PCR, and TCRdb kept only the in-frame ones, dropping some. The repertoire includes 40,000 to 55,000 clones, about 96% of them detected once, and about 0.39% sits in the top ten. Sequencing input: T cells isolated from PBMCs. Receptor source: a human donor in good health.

In DNA, the CDR3 is TGTGCCAGCAGCTTACTCGGGGTGAACACTGAAGCTTTCTTT. This sequence encodes CASSLLGVNTEAFF. The genes are TRBV7-2 and TRBJ1-1; D not resolved. Trimming pared 2 bases from V and 0 bases from J, leaving 7 bases between. This CDR3 spans 14 amino acids. The germline V gene has CDR1 SGHTA and CDR2 FQGNSA.

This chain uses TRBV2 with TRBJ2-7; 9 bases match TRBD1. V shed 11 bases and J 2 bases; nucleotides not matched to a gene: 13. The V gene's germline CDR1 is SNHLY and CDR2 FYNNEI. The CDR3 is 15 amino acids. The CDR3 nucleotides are TGTGCCGCGGCAAAGAGGGACAGGGTTACCTACGAGCAGTACTTC. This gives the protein CAAAKRDRVTYEQYF. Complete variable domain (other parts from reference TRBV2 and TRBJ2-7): EPEVTQTPSHQVTQMGQEVILRCVPISNHLYFYWYRQILGQKVEFLVSFYNNEISEKSEIFDDQFSVERPDGSNFTLKIRSTKLEDSAMYFCAAAKRDRVTYEQYFGPGTRLTVT.

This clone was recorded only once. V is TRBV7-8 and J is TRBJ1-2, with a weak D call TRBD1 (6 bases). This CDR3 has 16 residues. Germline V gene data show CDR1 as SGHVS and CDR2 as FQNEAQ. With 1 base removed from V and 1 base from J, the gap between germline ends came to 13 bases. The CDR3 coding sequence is TGTGCCAGCAGCTTAGATCCCGAGGGGGTTAACTATGGCTACACCTTC. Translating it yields CASSLDPEGVNYGYTF. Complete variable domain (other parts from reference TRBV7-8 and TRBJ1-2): GAGVSQSPRYKVAKRGQDVALRCDPISGHVSLFWYQQALGQGPEFLTYFQNEAQLDKSGLPSDRFFAERPEGSVSTLKIQRTQQEDSAVYLCASSLDPEGVNYGYTFGSGTRLTVV.

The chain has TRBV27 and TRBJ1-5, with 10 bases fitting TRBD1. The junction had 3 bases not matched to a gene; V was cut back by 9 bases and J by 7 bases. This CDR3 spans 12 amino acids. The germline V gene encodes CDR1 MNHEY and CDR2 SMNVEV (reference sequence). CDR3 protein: CASTTGGQPQHF. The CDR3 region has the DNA TGTGCCAGTACGACAGGGGGCCAGCCCCAGCATTTT.

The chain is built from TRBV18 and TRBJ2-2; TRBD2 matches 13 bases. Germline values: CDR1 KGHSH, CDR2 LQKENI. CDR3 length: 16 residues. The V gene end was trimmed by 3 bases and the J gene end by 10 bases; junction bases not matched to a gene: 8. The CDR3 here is CASSPSTSGRKEELFF. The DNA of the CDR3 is TGTGCCAGCTCACCCTCGACTAGCGGGAGGAAGGAGGAGCTGTTTTTT.

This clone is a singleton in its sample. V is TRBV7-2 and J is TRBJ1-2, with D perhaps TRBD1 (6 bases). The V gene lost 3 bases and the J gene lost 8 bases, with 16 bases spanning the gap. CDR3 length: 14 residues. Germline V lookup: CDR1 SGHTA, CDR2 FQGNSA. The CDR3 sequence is CASSFSGAGEGYTF. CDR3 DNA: TGTGCCAGCAGCTTCTCAGGGGCCGGTGAGGGCTACACCTTC.

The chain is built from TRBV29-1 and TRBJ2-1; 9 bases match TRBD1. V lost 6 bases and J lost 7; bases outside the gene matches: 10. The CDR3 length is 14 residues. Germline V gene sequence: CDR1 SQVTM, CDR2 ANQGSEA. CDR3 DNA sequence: TGCAGCGTCTCTTTCACAGGGGGCGGGAATGAGCAGTTCTTC. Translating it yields CSVSFTGGGNEQFF.

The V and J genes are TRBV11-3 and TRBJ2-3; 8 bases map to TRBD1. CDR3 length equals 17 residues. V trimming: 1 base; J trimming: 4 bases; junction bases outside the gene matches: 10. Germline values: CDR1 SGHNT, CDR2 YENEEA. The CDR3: CASSLAQQGVMPDTQYF. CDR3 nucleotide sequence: TGTGCCAGCAGCTTAGCCCAACAGGGGGTCATGCCAGATACGCAGTATTTT. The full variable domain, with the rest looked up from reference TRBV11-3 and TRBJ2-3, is EAGVVQSPRYKIIEKKQPVAFWCNPISGHNTLYWYLQNLGQGPELLIRYENEEAVDDSQLPKDRFSAERLKGVDSTLKIQPAELGDSAVYLCASSLAQQGVMPDTQYFGPGTRLTVL.

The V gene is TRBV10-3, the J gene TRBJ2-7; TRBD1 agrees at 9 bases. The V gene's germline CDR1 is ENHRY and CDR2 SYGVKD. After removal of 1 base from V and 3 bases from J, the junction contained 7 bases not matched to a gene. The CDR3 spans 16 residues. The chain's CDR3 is CAISEFGGDRVYEQYF. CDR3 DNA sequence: TGTGCCATCAGTGAGTTTGGAGGGGACAGGGTCTACGAGCAGTACTTC.

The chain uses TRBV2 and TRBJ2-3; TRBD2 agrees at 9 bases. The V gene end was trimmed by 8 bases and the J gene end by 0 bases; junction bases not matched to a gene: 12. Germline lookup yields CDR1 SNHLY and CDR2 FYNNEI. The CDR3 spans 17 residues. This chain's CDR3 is CASRLGTSSFSTDTQYF. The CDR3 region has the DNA TGTGCCAGCCGCCTGGGGACTAGCAGCTTCAGCACAGATACGCAGTATTTT.